This T cell receptor (beta chain) was obtained from a study of cytomegalovirus exposure and HLA in healthy donors. The V gene's germline CDR1 is MNHNS and CDR2 SASEGT. V lost 0 bases to trimming and J lost 7 bases, with 13 bases between them. The CDR3 extends over 15 amino acids. Details on this clone: Its specificity is not known.

Amplification used 60 Vbeta primers and 13 Jbeta primers. Clones were read by immunoSEQ multiplex PCR, and TCRdb kept only the in-frame ones, dropping some. Its listing shows under 250,000 clones. Study results and caveats: Overall, approximately 150 TCR beta chains were annotated as cytomegalovirus-associated. Later on, a genetic analysis was performed. It linked a missense variant in DCLRE1C with V- and J-gene trimming of TCR beta.

The rearrangement links TRBV6-1 to TRBJ1-5; a weak D match, TRBD1 (5 bases). The sequence came from a girl between 2 and 10 years old in good health and CMV-seropositive. Sample: PBMCs. For the CDR3, the DNA is TGTGCCAGCAGTGAAGCGTCAGGGCTTCGACAGCCCCAGCATTTT. Protein sequence: CASSEASGLRQPQHF.